A selection of T cell receptor beta chains follows, all from one sample in a study of shared clonotypes between healthy human individuals. Using immunoSEQ multiplex PCR, the repertoire was profiled, and TCRdb retains in-frame clones only, with some absent. This table has 650,000 to 800,000 clones, around 90% appearing once. Sequencing was performed on naive CD8+ T cells sorted from blood. The receptors derive from a man aged 30-40 years in good health. CDR3s include the opening cysteine and the closing phenylalanine or tryptophan.

j_gene | v_gene | CDR3aa
TRBJ1-1 | TRBV19 | CASSIIDRGTEAFF
TRBJ1-5 | TRBV27 | CASSYGQGQPQHF
TRBJ2-7 | TRBV7-8 | CASSPRPGEPSYEQYF
TRBJ1-5 | TRBV11-2 | CASSLATGRPQHF
TRBJ2-3 | TRBV25-1 | CASSDSGPTSTDTQYF
TRBJ2-2 | TRBV19 | CASTKTPGGTGELFF
TRBJ2-5 | TRBV5-8 | CASSSDWTETQYF
TRBJ1-2 | TRBV7-8 | CGRQVNYGYTF
TRBJ2-2 | TRBV29-1 | CSVPGPNTGELFF
TRBJ2-5 | TRBV4-1 | CASSQGDGGRAVETQYF
TRBJ2-3 | TRBV29-1 | CSVEADTQYF
TRBJ2-5 | TRBV18 | CASSPRDVPQETQYF
TRBJ2-2 | TRBV12-5 | CASGFWGRGTGELFF
TRBJ1-1 | TRBV28 | CASSQFSVNTEAFF
TRBJ2-3 | TRBV27 | CASSPGGGGPPDTQYF
TRBJ2-1 | TRBV27 | CASSPSRGRNNEQFF
TRBJ2-3 | TRBV10-3 | CASHPDSSTDTQYF
TRBJ1-2 | TRBV7-2 | CASSIDPPGGADGYTF